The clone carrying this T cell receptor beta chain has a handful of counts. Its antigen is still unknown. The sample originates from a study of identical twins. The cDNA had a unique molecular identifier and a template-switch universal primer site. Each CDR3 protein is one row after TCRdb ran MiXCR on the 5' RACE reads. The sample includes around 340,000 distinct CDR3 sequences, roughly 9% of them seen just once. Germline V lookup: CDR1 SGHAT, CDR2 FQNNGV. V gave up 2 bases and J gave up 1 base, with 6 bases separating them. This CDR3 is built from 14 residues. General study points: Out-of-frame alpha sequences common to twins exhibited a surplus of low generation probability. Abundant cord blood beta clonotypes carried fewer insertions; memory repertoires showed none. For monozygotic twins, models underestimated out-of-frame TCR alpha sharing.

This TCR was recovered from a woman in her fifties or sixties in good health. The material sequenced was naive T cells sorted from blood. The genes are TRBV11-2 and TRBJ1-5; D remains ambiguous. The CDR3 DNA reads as TGTGCCAGCAGCTTAATGGACAGCAATCAGCCCCAGCATTTT. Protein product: CASSLMDSNQPQHF.